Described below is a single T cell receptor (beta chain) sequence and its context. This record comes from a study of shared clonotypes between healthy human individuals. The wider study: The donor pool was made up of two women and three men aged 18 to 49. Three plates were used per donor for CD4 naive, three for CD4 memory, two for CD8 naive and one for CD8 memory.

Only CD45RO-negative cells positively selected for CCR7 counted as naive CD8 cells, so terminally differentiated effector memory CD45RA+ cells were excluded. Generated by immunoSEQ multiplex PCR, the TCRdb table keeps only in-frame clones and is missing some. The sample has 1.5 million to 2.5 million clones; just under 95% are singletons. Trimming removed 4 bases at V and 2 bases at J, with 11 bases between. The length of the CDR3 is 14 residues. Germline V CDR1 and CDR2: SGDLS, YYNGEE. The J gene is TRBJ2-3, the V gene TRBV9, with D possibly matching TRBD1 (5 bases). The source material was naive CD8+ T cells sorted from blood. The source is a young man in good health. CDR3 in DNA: TGTGCCAGCAGCTCCTTCAGGGACACAGATACGCAGTATTTT. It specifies CASSSFRDTDTQYF. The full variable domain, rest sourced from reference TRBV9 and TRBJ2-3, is DSGVTQTPKHLITATGQRVTLRCSPRSGDLSVYWYQQSLDQGLQFLIQYYNGEERAKGNILERFSAQQFPDLHSELNLSSLELGDSALYFCASSSFRDTDTQYFGPGTRLTVL.